The 26 T cell receptor beta chains below come from one sample, sequenced in a study of blood T cell repertoires in COVID-19 (dated by TCRdb to between 2020 and 2021). Libraries were made using the immunoSEQ multiplex PCR assay. Drawn from immuneACCESS, this table holds only the in-frame rearrangements with V and J called that TCRdb kept. Clones are partly lost; checked studies trace under half to an unresolved V gene and leave the rest unexplained. The sample data list about 120,000 clones, and about 70% of these were observed just once. In total, the top ten clones hold around 6% of the sample. The sequencing sample was made of peripheral blood. The source of these receptors is a man aged 60 to 75 with acute or convalescent COVID-19.

The gene calls are TRBV2 and TRBJ2-5, with 8 nucleotides matching TRBD1. Per germline, CDR1 SNHLY and CDR2 FYNNEI. Trimming removed 6 bases from V and 9 bases from J; junction bases left unmatched: 3. The CDR3 is made up of 11 amino acids. CDR3 nucleotides: TGTGCCAGCAGGCCGGGACAGGCCCAGTACTTC. Translating gives CASRPGQAQYF. The whole variable domain, remainder taken from reference TRBV2 and TRBJ2-5, is EPEVTQTPSHQVTQMGQEVILRCVPISNHLYFYWYRQILGQKVEFLVSFYNNEISEKSEIFDDQFSVERPDGSNFTLKIRSTKLEDSAMYFCASRPGQAQYFGPGTRLLVL.

J is TRBJ2-3 and V is TRBV7-9, with 11 bases identical to TRBD2. The CDR3 has 16 residues. Germline V gene lookup returns CDR1 SEHNR and CDR2 FQNEAQ (reference sequence). J was trimmed by 2 bases and V by 1 base; bases with no gene match: 2. CDR3 sequence: CASSLGTSGFTDTQYF. The CDR3, as DNA: TGTGCCAGCAGCTTAGGGACTAGCGGGTTCACAGATACGCAGTATTTT.

A few counts support this clone. CDR3 loop: CASSFSEDNEQFF. The CDR3 DNA follows: TGTGCCAGCAGCTTTAGCGAAGACAATGAGCAGTTCTTC. This chain links TRBV11-3 with TRBJ2-1; D may be TRBD2 (5 bases). In germline, CDR1 is SGHNT, CDR2 YENEEA. This CDR3 is 13 amino acids long. V gave up 3 bases and J gave up 5 bases, with 8 bases separating them.

The genes are TRBV5-1 and TRBJ2-2; 8 bases line up with TRBD1. CDR1 and CDR2 from the germline V gene are SGHRS and YFSETQ. The CDR3 is 15 residues long. V lost 2 bases and J lost 3; bases outside the gene matches: 3. The CDR3 DNA sequence: TGCGCCAGCAGCTTCAGGGGGCGCGACACCGGGGAGCTGTTTTTT. Translating it yields CASSFRGRDTGELFF. Combining the CDR3 with reference TRBV5-1 and TRBJ2-2 gives the whole variable domain KAGVTQTPRYLIKTRGQQVTLSCSPISGHRSVSWYQQTPGQGLQFLFEYFSETQRNKGNFPGRFSGRQFSNSRSEMNVSTLELGDSALYLCASSFRGRDTGELFFGEGSRLTVL.

V gene TRBV7-2 combines with J gene TRBJ1-1; D is ambiguous. The CDR3 runs to 14 residues. Per the germline V gene, CDR1 is SGHTA and CDR2 is FQGNSA. The V end was cut by 3 bases, the J end by 0 bases, with 8 bases between. CDR3 sequence (DNA): TGTGCCAGCAGCTTGGGGAGGATGAACACTGAAGCTTTCTTT. Residues: CASSLGRMNTEAFF. Full variable domain (outside the CDR3, taken from reference TRBV7-2 and TRBJ1-1): GAGVSQSPSNKVTEKGKDVELRCDPISGHTALYWYRQSLGQGLEFLIYFQGNSAPDKSGLPSDRFSAERTGGSVSTLTIQRTQQEDSAVYLCASSLGRMNTEAFFGQGTRLTVV.

CDR3 sequence reads: CAIQPTGNYGYTF. The CDR3, as DNA: TGTGCCATCCAACCGACAGGGAACTATGGCTACACCTTC. The gene calls are TRBV10-3 and TRBJ1-2; 7 positions agree with TRBD1. The V gene's germline CDR1 is ENHRY and CDR2 SYGVKD. There are 13 residues in the CDR3. Trimming took 8 bases from V and 2 from J; bases not matched to a gene: 5.

The chain is built from TRBV10-3 and TRBJ2-7, with 7 bases lining up with TRBD1. V was pared by 3 bases and J by 2 bases, with 4 bases of the junction left unmatched. CDR1 ENHRY and CDR2 SYGVKD come from the germline V gene. This CDR3 contains 14 residues. The CDR3, as DNA: TGTGCCATCAGTGACCGGGACAGAACCTACGAGCAGTACTTC. This encodes CAISDRDRTYEQYF.

The chain carries TRBV5-1 and TRBJ1-6; unclear D gene. The germline CDR1 and CDR2 sequences are SGHRS and YFSETQ. This CDR3 is built from 15 residues. V dropped 2 bases and J dropped 7 bases, with 13 bases sitting between them. CDR3 in DNA: TGCGCCAGCAGCTTTAACGCAGGTGGGAATTCACCCCTCCACTTT. It codes for CASSFNAGGNSPLHF.

The genes are TRBV27 and TRBJ1-2, with TRBD1 identical over 8 bases. V lost 4 bases, J lost 2 bases, and 12 bases stayed unmatched. CDR3 length: 17 amino acids. Germline loops: CDR1 MNHEY, CDR2 SMNVEV (reference sequence). The CDR3 coding sequence is TGTGCCAGCAGTTATAACATGGACAGGGCATTAAACTATGGCTACACCTTC. Amino acids: CASSYNMDRALNYGYTF.

The chain joins TRBV11-1 to TRBJ1-1; weak D call: TRBD1 (6 bases). V was pared by 2 bases and J by 0 bases, with 7 bases between. The CDR3 covers 14 residues. Germline V gene lookup returns CDR1 SGHAT and CDR2 FQDESV (reference sequence). The CDR3 region has the DNA TGTGCCAGCAGCTTAACAGGGTTGAACACTGAAGCTTTCTTT. It is translated as CASSLTGLNTEAFF.

This chain links TRBV28 with TRBJ2-7, with 8 bases aligning to TRBD2. The CDR3 consists of 16 residues. V was clipped by 6 bases and J by 0 bases; unmatched bases: 10. Germline CDR1 MDHEN, CDR2 SYDVKM. The DNA for the CDR3 is TGTGCCAGCAGACTCCGGGTAGCGGGGAACTCCTACGAGCAGTACTTC. It specifies CASRLRVAGNSYEQYF.

CDR3 DNA sequence: TGTGCCAGCAGCACCTTTCAGGGGTACAATGAGCAGTTCTTC. It codes for CASSTFQGYNEQFF. The rearrangement joins TRBV28 to TRBJ2-1; possibly TRBD1 for D (6 bases). From germline, CDR1 is MDHEN and CDR2 SYDVKM. This CDR3 has 14 residues. V was cut by 6 bases and J by 4 bases, with 13 bases left in between.

V and J are TRBV2 and TRBJ2-2; 7 bases map to TRBD2. J gave up 7 bases and V 6 bases, and 11 bases lay outside the gene matches. The germline V gene has CDR1 SNHLY and CDR2 FYNNEI. There are 15 residues in the CDR3. The CDR3 region has the DNA TGTGCCAGCAGGAGCGGGATCTCACCATTCGGGGAGCTGTTTTTT. Its protein product is CASRSGISPFGELFF.

The rearrangement joins TRBV21-1 to TRBJ2-5; no DNA check was done on the table's D call, TRBD1. TRBV21-1 is listed as a pseudogene. The CDR3 spans 16 residues. The chain's CDR3 is CASSKYAQDSQETQYF. The CDR3, as DNA: TGTGCCAGCAGCAAATATGCCCAGGACAGCCAAGAGACCCAGTACTTC.

The chain employs TRBV9 and TRBJ1-6; TRBD1 matches 7 bases. V gave up 3 bases and J gave up 5 bases; unmatched junction bases: 8. The germline V gene has CDR1 SGDLS and CDR2 YYNGEE. CDR3 length: 16 amino acids. The CDR3 reads CASSATGASNNSPLHF. The DNA for the CDR3 is TGTGCCAGCAGCGCCACAGGGGCCTCAAATAATTCACCCCTCCACTTT.

Points on this clone: Additional DNA sequences in this sample encode the identical CDR3. The rearrangement joins TRBV30 to TRBJ1-5, with D perhaps TRBD1 (5 bases). This CDR3 is 13 amino acids long. V was pared by 0 bases and J by 2 bases, with 5 bases between. CDR1 and CDR2 (germline): GTSNPN, SVGIG (reference sequence). The DNA for the CDR3 is TGTGCCTGGAGTGTACAGGGCAATCAGCCCCAGCATTTT. Protein product: CAWSVQGNQPQHF.

V is TRBV12-5 and J is TRBJ2-1, with D possibly matching TRBD1 (6 bases). The CDR3 has 14 residues. Between the trimmed V and J ends, which lost 5 bases and 5 bases, there was a span of 13 bases. CDR1 is LGHNT and CDR2 is FRNRAP in the germline V gene. CDR3: CASGTGSGDNEQFF. The CDR3 nucleotides are TGTGCTAGTGGTACGGGTTCAGGGGACAATGAGCAGTTCTTC.

This rearrangement joins TRBV18 to TRBJ1-1; TRBD1 might be the D (6 bases). Trimming took 6 bases from V and 5 from J, leaving 19 bases between them. CDR3 length: 15 residues. Germline lookup yields CDR1 KGHSH and CDR2 LQKENI. The chain's CDR3 is CASSQQGKMRTEAFF. The CDR3 DNA follows: TGTGCCAGCTCCCAACAGGGAAAGATGAGAACTGAAGCTTTCTTT. The full variable domain, its missing parts supplied by reference TRBV18 and TRBJ1-1, is NAGVMQNPRHLVRRRGQEARLRCSPMKGHSHVYWYRQLPEEGLKFMVYLQKENIIDESGMPKERFSAEFPKEGPSILRIQQVVRGDSAAYFCASSQQGKMRTEAFFGQGTRLTVV.

The chain carries TRBV5-6 and TRBJ1-2; 7 bases line up with TRBD1. Losses at the gene ends were 3 bases for V and 6 bases for J; bases not matched to a gene: 20. This CDR3 is built from 18 residues. Per the germline V gene, CDR1 is SGHDT and CDR2 is YYEEEE. The CDR3 region has the DNA TGTGCCAGCAGCTCTGCTGACAGGGCCCCGGTTATTAGAGATGGCTACACCTTC. Its protein product is CASSSADRAPVIRDGYTF. The full variable domain, its missing parts supplied by reference TRBV5-6 and TRBJ1-2, is DAGVTQSPTHLIKTRGQQVTLRCSPKSGHDTVSWYQQALGQGPQFIFQYYEEEERQRGNFPDRFSGHQFPNYSSELNVNALLLGDSALYLCASSSADRAPVIRDGYTFGSGTRLTVV.

This CDR3 is CASSKTESSGNTIYF. The CDR3 bases are TGTGCCAGCAGCAAAACAGAGAGCTCTGGAAACACCATATATTTT. The chain combines TRBV7-2 with TRBJ1-3; D gene ambiguous. V shed 5 bases and J shed 0 bases, with 11 bases lying between them. This CDR3 region has 15 residues. Germline values: CDR1 SGHTA, CDR2 FQGNSA.

This clone turned up a few times. At one end the junction does not follow the germline gene, possibly because of a read error. The chain has TRBV6-1 and TRBJ2-3; 8 bases are shared with TRBD1. The CDR3 covers 17 residues. Germline V CDR1 and CDR2: MNHNS, SASEGT. The chain's CDR3 is CASSEEPLQGVGDTQYF. CDR3 coding DNA: TGTGCCAGCAGCGAAGAACCCTTACAGGGGGTTGGAGATACGCAGTATTTT.

J is TRBJ2-5 and V is TRBV15; possibly TRBD2 for D (5 bases). Germline CDR1 LNHNV, CDR2 YYDKDF (reference sequence). CDR3 length equals 16 residues. V lost 4 bases to trimming and J lost 3 bases, with 18 bases between them. The CDR3 reads CATSTRQLGKKETQYF. DNA for the CDR3: TGTGCCACCAGCACGAGGCAACTAGGAAAGAAAGAGACCCAGTACTTC.

The chain links TRBV7-9 to TRBJ1-1; no definite D call. With 1 base removed from V and 4 bases from J, the gap between germline ends came to 10 bases. The germline CDR1 and CDR2 sequences are SEHNR and FQNEAQ (reference sequence). This CDR3 is 14 amino acids long. The CDR3 reads CASSLVGVGTEAFF. The DNA of the CDR3 is TGTGCCAGCAGCTTAGTCGGTGTTGGCACTGAAGCTTTCTTT.

The rearrangement joins TRBV10-3 to TRBJ2-7; maybe TRBD2 (6 bases). The germline gives CDR1 ENHRY, CDR2 SYGVKD. The CDR3 is 14 residues long. V was trimmed by 4 bases and J by 6 bases, leaving 16 bases between them. CDR3 DNA: TGTGCCATCAGTGGAGATGCGGGGAAGGTCGAGCAGTACTTC. Protein product: CAISGDAGKVEQYF.

The rearrangement joins TRBV15 to TRBJ2-7; weak D call: TRBD2 (5 bases). Trimming took off 0 bases at V and 2 bases at J, with 14 bases between the two ends. The CDR3 consists of 16 residues. The germline gives CDR1 LNHNV, CDR2 YYDKDF (reference sequence). DNA of the CDR3: TGTGCCACCAGCAGAGAATACGGGGAAGAACCCTACGAGCAGTACTTC. Translating it yields CATSREYGEEPYEQYF.

The chain links TRBV11-2 to TRBJ1-5, with a possible D match to TRBD1 (5 bases). Germline V gives CDR1 SGHAT, CDR2 FQNNGV. The germline V and J ends were trimmed by 5 bases and 6 bases, with 14 bases remaining between them. The CDR3 runs 14 residues. CDR3 amino acids: CASSRNQGGQPQHF. The CDR3 DNA sequence: TGTGCCAGCAGCCGGAACCAGGGTGGTCAGCCCCAGCATTTT.